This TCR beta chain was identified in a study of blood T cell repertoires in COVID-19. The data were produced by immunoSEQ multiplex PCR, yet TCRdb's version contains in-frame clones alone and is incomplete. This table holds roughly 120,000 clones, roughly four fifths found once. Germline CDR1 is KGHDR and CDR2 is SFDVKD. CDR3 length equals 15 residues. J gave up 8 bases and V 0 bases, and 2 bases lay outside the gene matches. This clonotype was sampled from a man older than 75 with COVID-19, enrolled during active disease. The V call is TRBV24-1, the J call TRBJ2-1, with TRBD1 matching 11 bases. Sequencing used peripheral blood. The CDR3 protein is CATSDLWGQGDEQFF. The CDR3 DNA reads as TGTGCCACCAGTGATTTGTGGGGACAGGGGGATGAGCAGTTCTTC.